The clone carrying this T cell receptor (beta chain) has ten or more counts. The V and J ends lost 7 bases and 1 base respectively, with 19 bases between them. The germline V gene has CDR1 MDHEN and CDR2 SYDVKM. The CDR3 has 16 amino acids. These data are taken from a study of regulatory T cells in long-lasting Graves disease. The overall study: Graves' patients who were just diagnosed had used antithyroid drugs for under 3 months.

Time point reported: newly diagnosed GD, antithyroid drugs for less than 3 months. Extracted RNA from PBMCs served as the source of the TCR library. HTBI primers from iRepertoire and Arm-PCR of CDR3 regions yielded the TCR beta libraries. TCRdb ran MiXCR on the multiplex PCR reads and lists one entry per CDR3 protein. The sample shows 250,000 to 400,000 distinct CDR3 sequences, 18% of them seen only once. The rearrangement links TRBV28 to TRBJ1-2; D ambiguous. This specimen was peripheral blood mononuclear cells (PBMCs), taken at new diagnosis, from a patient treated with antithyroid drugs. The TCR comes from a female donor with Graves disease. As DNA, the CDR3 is TGTGCCAGCAACCGACCCCCGGACCCGATTAACTATGGCTACACCTTC. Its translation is CASNRPPDPINYGYTF.